These T cell receptor beta chains were read from a single sample in a study of T cell changes during pregnancy in multiple sclerosis. Some clones are missing from TCRdb's copy, which holds only in-frame ones; the method was immunoSEQ multiplex PCR. The sample gives over 45,000 clones, roughly 92% of which show up once; roughly 2.7% is in the top ten. The material sequenced was peripheral blood, taken in the third trimester of pregnancy. Receptors originate from a female donor in good health, enrolled as a control in a pregnancy study. Each CDR3 is given with its conserved first and last residue. The D gene is left open where the match is weak. Only some rows state a clone size, as once, few, many or a class for expanded clones.

D: -; size: -; V: TRBV4-2; J: TRBJ2-1; DNA: TGTGCCAGCAGCCAAGATAGGAGGGAGCAGTTCTTC; CDR3: CASSQDRREQFF
D: TRBD1; size: -; V: TRBV9; J: TRBJ2-7; DNA: TGTGCCAGCAGCGTAGGAGGGGGCCGAGGCTACGAGCAGTACTTC; CDR3: CASSVGGGRGYEQYF
D: -; size: -; V: TRBV29-1; J: TRBJ2-7; DNA: TGCAGCGTTGATTGGGGCGACGAGCAGTACTTC; CDR3: CSVDWGDEQYF
D: TRBD2; size: -; V: TRBV6-1; J: TRBJ2-7; DNA: TGTGCCAGCAGTGAATTCGGCTTAGCGGGCTACGAGCAGTACTTC; CDR3: CASSEFGLAGYEQYF
D: TRBD1; size: -; V: TRBV5-5; J: TRBJ1-2; DNA: TGTGCCAGCAGCCCAAGGGACAGGGGGCGATCGGGCTATGGCTACACCTTC; CDR3: CASSPRDRGRSGYGYTF
D: -; size: -; V: TRBV5-1; J: TRBJ2-1; DNA: TGCGCCAGCAGCTCCGACTGGGAGGTTACCTCCTACAATGAGCAGTTCTTC; CDR3: CASSSDWEVTSYNEQFF
D: TRBD1; size: once; V: TRBV6-1; J: TRBJ1-2; DNA: TGTGCCAGCAGTGAGGACAGGGGGCTCGGCTACACCTTC; CDR3: CASSEDRGLGYTF
D: -; size: once; V: TRBV27; J: TRBJ2-7; DNA: TGTGCCAGCAGTTTACGGGGCGGGGGCACCTACGAGCAGTACTTC; CDR3: CASSLRGGGTYEQYF
D: -; size: -; V: TRBV19; J: TRBJ1-1; DNA: TGTGCCAGTAGTATCAGGTCGACAAGTGAAGCTTTCTTT; CDR3: CASSIRSTSEAFF
D: TRBD1; size: -; V: TRBV10-3; J: TRBJ1-2; DNA: TGTGCCGCGACAGGGGGCTTTGGCTACACCTTC; CDR3: CAATGGFGYTF
D: TRBD2; size: -; V: TRBV10-3; J: TRBJ2-1; DNA: TGTGCCATCAGTGAGGGACTAGATACCTACAATGAGCAGTTCTTC; CDR3: CAISEGLDTYNEQFF
D: TRBD2; size: -; V: TRBV5-6; J: TRBJ2-7; DNA: TGTGCCAGCAGTTGGGGCGGGGGTCTTATCTACGAGCAGTACTTC; CDR3: CASSWGGGLIYEQYF
D: TRBD1; size: -; V: TRBV9; J: TRBJ1-2; DNA: TGTGCCAGCAGCCCTGGACAGGCCGGGGCCTATGGCTACACCTTC; CDR3: CASSPGQAGAYGYTF
D: TRBD2; size: -; V: TRBV11-2; J: TRBJ2-1; DNA: TGTGCCAGCAGCTTGGGCCTAAGCCGGACTAGCCTGGATGAGCAGTTCTTC; CDR3: CASSLGLSRTSLDEQFF
D: TRBD1; size: -; V: TRBV7-2; J: TRBJ2-1; DNA: TGTGCCAGCAGCTTCAGCGGACAGGGAGACTATGAGCAGTTCTTC; CDR3: CASSFSGQGDYEQFF
D: TRBD2; size: -; V: TRBV5-6; J: TRBJ2-3; DNA: TGTGCCAGCAGCTTCCGAACTAGCGGTGCGTATTTT; CDR3: CASSFRTSGAYF
D: -; size: -; V: TRBV7-9; J: TRBJ2-1; DNA: TGTGCCAGCAGCCTAAGGGAGTCCTACAATGAGCAGTTCTTC; CDR3: CASSLRESYNEQFF
D: TRBD2; size: -; V: TRBV7-3; J: TRBJ2-1; DNA: TGTGCCAGCAGCTCCGGGACTAGCGGGAGGGCCGAGGATGAGCAGTTCTTC; CDR3: CASSSGTSGRAEDEQFF
D: TRBD2; size: -; V: TRBV13; J: TRBJ2-3; DNA: TGTGCCAGCAGCATCGGGACTAGCGGGATTAGCACAGATACGCAGTATTTT; CDR3: CASSIGTSGISTDTQYF
D: -; size: -; V: TRBV19; J: TRBJ2-7; DNA: TGTGCCAGTAGTACGGGCGCGGGACGGGAGCAGTACTTC; CDR3: CASSTGAGREQYF
D: TRBD1; size: -; V: TRBV5-1; J: TRBJ1-1; DNA: TGCGCCAGCGGAGACAGGGGACCCATGAACACTGAAGCTTTCTTT; CDR3: CASGDRGPMNTEAFF
D: -; size: -; V: TRBV5-1; J: TRBJ2-1; DNA: TGCGCCAGCAGCTTAGTCCCACCCAGGGGACTATCCTACAATGAGCAGTTCTTC; CDR3: CASSLVPPRGLSYNEQFF
D: -; size: -; V: TRBV7-6; J: TRBJ1-5; DNA: TGTGCCAGCAGCTTAGGAGGGTTTTTTAGTTTTCAGCCCCAGCATTTT; CDR3: CASSLGGFFSFQPQHF
D: -; size: -; V: TRBV2; J: TRBJ2-7; DNA: TGTGCCAGCAGCACAGGGTACGAGCAGTACTTC; CDR3: CASSTGYEQYF
D: TRBD1; size: -; V: TRBV7-9; J: TRBJ2-2; DNA: TGTGCCAGCAGCTCGGGACAGGGGGGGACCGGGGAGCTGTTTTTT; CDR3: CASSSGQGGTGELFF
D: -; size: -; V: TRBV5-1; J: TRBJ2-3; DNA: TGCGCCAGCAGCTCTGGACAGATAACAGATACGCAGTATTTT; CDR3: CASSSGQITDTQYF
D: -; size: -; V: TRBV10-1; J: TRBJ1-1; DNA: TGCGCCAGTATCCGGGTCCCTGAAGCTTTCTTT; CDR3: CASIRVPEAFF
D: -; size: -; V: TRBV7-9; J: TRBJ2-7; DNA: TGTGCCAGCAGCTTAGGCAGGGGCAACGAGCAGTACTTC; CDR3: CASSLGRGNEQYF
D: -; size: -; V: TRBV5-4; J: TRBJ2-2; DNA: TGTGCCAGCAGCCCGGGACTTAGTAACACCGGGGAGCTGTTTTTT; CDR3: CASSPGLSNTGELFF
D: TRBD1; size: -; V: TRBV9; J: TRBJ1-2; DNA: TGTGCCAGCAGCGTAGTCTCAGGGGGCGACTATGGCTACACCTTC; CDR3: CASSVVSGGDYGYTF
D: TRBD1; size: -; V: TRBV18; J: TRBJ2-7; DNA: TGTGCCAGCTCATTCTCAGGGGGCGAGCAGTACTTC; CDR3: CASSFSGGEQYF
D: -; size: once; V: TRBV21-1; J: TRBJ1-2; DNA: TGTGCCAGCAGCAAACTCCTCGAGGGAGATGGCTACACCTTC; CDR3: CASSKLLEGDGYTF
D: -; size: -; V: TRBV5-5; J: TRBJ1-5; DNA: TGTGCCAGCAGCTTCTCGGGTCAGCCCCAGCATTTT; CDR3: CASSFSGQPQHF
D: -; size: -; V: TRBV28; J: TRBJ1-3; DNA: TGTGCCAGCAGTTTGGGAGGGCTGTTCTCTGGAAACACCATATATTTT; CDR3: CASSLGGLFSGNTIYF
D: TRBD1; size: -; V: TRBV5-6; J: TRBJ1-4; DNA: TGTGCCAGCAGCTTCAGGGGGCGGGATGAAAAACTGTTTTTT; CDR3: CASSFRGRDEKLFF
D: -; size: -; V: TRBV28; J: TRBJ2-1; DNA: TGTGCCAGCAGCACCCTGGGAGCGGCTACCTACAATGAGCAGTTCTTC; CDR3: CASSTLGAATYNEQFF
D: TRBD1; size: -; V: TRBV25-1; J: TRBJ2-4; DNA: TGTGCCAGCAACCTACAGGGGCTAGCCAAAAACATTCAGTACTTC; CDR3: CASNLQGLAKNIQYF
D: TRBD2; size: -; V: TRBV7-2; J: TRBJ2-1; DNA: TGTGCCAGCAGCCTCTTTCGACTAGCGGGGGACCCGGGGGGTGAGCAGTTCTTC; CDR3: CASSLFRLAGDPGGEQFF
D: -; size: -; V: TRBV11-2; J: TRBJ2-7; DNA: TGTGCCAGCAGCTTAGACCCCTTCGACAGGACGCTCTACGAGCAGTACTTC; CDR3: CASSLDPFDRTLYEQYF
D: -; size: -; V: TRBV6-1; J: TRBJ2-3; DNA: TGTGCCAGCCACCTCTTTGGGGGCCAGACAGATACGCAGTATTTT; CDR3: CASHLFGGQTDTQYF